This T cell receptor beta chain was sequenced in a study of blood T cell repertoires in COVID-19. Turning to the study itself: The United States, Italy and Spain supplied acute and convalescent COVID-19 samples. From T cells, B-cell-depleted T cells, or PBMCs came the material, which was cDNA or gDNA.

Original methodology: Estimation of nucleated cell counts relied on the amplification of reference gene primers. The data were produced by immunoSEQ multiplex PCR, yet TCRdb's version contains in-frame clones alone and is incomplete. For V, J and clone size, that table is used; D and trimming come from the DNA. Counted here are fewer than 300,000 clones, 85% occurring once; the ten biggest clones make up more than 10%. CDR1 MNHEY and CDR2 SVGAGI come from the germline V gene. This CDR3 comprises 15 residues. The junction had 8 bases not matched to a gene; V was cut back by 5 bases and J by 5 bases. This clonotype originated in a human donor in a cohort sampled during active COVID-19. The genes are TRBV6-5 and TRBJ2-1, with 8 bases identical to TRBD2. Sequencing was performed on peripheral blood. CDR3 nucleotides: TGTGCCAGCAGTATTAGCGGGATACAAAACAATGAGCAGTTCTTC. Its protein product is CASSISGIQNNEQFF.